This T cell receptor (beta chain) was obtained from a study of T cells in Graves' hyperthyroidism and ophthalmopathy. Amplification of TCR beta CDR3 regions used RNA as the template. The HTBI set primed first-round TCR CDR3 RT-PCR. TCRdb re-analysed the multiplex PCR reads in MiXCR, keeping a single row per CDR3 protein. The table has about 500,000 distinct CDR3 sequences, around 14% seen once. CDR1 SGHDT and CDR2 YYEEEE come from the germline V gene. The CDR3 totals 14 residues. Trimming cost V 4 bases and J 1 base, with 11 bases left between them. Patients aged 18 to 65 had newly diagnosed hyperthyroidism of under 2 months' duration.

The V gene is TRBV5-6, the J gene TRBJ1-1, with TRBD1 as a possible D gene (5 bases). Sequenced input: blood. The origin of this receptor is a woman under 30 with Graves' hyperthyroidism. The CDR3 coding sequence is TGTGCCAGCAGCCATTCAGGACAGAACACTGAAGCTTTCTTT. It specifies CASSHSGQNTEAFF.